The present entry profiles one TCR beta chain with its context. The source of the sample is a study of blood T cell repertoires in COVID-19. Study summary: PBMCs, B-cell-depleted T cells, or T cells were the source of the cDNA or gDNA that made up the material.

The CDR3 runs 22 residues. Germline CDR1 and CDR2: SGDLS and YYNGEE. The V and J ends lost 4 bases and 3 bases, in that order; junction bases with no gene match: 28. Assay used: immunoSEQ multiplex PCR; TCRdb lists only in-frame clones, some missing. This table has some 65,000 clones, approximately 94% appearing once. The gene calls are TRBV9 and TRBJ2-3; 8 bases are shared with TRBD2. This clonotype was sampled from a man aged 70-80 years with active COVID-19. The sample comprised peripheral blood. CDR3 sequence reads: CASSFDLPLTGLSGGVTDTQYF. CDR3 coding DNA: TGTGCCAGCAGCTTCGACCTACCTCTTACAGGGCTGAGCGGGGGTGTAACAGATACGCAGTATTTT.